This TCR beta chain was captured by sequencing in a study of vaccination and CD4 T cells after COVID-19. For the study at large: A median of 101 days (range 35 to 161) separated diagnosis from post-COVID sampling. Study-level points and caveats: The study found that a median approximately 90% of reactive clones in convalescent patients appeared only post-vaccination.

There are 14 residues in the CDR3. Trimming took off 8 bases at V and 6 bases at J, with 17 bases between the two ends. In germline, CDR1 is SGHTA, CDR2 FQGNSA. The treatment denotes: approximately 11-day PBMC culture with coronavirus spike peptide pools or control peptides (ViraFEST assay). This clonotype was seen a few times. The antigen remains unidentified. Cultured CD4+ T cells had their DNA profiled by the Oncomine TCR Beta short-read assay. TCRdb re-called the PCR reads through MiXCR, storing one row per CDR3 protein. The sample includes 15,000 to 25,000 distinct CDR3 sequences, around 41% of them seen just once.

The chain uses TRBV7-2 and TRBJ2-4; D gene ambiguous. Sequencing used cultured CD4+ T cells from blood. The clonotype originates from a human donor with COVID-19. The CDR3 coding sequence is TGTGCCAGCGGCGCGAGCGAGTCTAGAAACATTCAGTACTTC. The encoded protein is CASGASESRNIQYF.